Presented here are 14 T cell receptor beta chains from one specimen sequenced in a study of blood T cell repertoires in COVID-19. Sequencing used immunoSEQ multiplex PCR; TCRdb keeps in-frame clones, though not all of them. The sample comprises roughly 320,000 clones, about 82% of which are singletons, and roughly 7% rests with the top ten. The material sequenced was peripheral blood. Receptors were obtained from a human donor in a cohort sampled during active COVID-19.

Concerning this clone: One end of the junction varies from germline; a read error may be responsible. CDR3 amino acids: CASSEAGKTPTSF. The CDR3 DNA reads as TGTGCCAGCAGTGAAGCAGGAAAGACTCCGACTTCCTTC. The chain has TRBV6-1 and TRBJ1-2, with D hard to call. Germline lookup yields CDR1 MNHNS and CDR2 SASEGT. The CDR3 totals 13 residues.

The J gene is TRBJ2-7, the V gene TRBV24-1; 9 positions match TRBD2. CDR1 is KGHDR and CDR2 is SFDVKD in the germline V gene. The CDR3 covers 15 residues. Trimming cost V 4 bases and J 7 bases; bases outside gene matches: 10. This CDR3 is CATSDPAGGPSEQYF. CDR3 sequence (DNA): TGTGCCACCAGTGACCCAGCGGGGGGTCCTTCTGAGCAGTACTTC.

The J gene is TRBJ1-4, the V gene TRBV5-1; 12 positions match TRBD1. Germline-derived CDR1 and CDR2 are SGHRS and YFSETQ. The CDR3 runs 15 residues. The ends lost 0 bases at V and 12 bases at J; junction bases unmatched: 6. The CDR3 spells CASSLAGGQGAELFF. The CDR3 coding sequence is TGCGCCAGCAGCTTGGCCGGGGGACAGGGGGCTGAACTGTTTTTT.

The rearrangement joins TRBV27 to TRBJ2-5; 8 positions match TRBD1. The length of the CDR3 is 16 residues. Germline V gene sequence: CDR1 MNHEY, CDR2 SMNVEV (reference sequence). J lost 5 bases, V lost 5 bases, and 13 bases had no gene match. CDR3 sequence (DNA): TGTGCCAGCAGTGCCTATCCGGGACAGGAAGGGGAGACCCAGTACTTC. Amino acid sequence: CASSAYPGQEGETQYF.

The rearrangement joins TRBV5-1 to TRBJ1-3, with 9 bases fitting TRBD1. Trimming removed 4 bases from V and 5 bases from J; junction bases left unmatched: 4. Germline CDR1 SGHRS, CDR2 YFSETQ. The CDR3 loop spans 14 amino acids. CDR3 residues: CASSRDRERNTIYF. Here the CDR3 DNA reads TGCGCCAGCAGCCGGGACAGGGAAAGAAACACCATATATTTT.

The genes are TRBV9 and TRBJ2-7; 10 bases line up with TRBD1. The ends lost 5 bases at V and 4 bases at J; junction bases unmatched: 6. Germline assignment: CDR1 SGDLS and CDR2 YYNGEE. The CDR3 is 14 residues long. The chain's CDR3 is CASSPRQGAYEQYF. CDR3 nucleotide sequence: TGTGCCAGCAGTCCTCGACAGGGGGCTTACGAGCAGTACTTC. Variable domain in full (rest from reference TRBV9 and TRBJ2-7): DSGVTQTPKHLITATGQRVTLRCSPRSGDLSVYWYQQSLDQGLQFLIQYYNGEERAKGNILERFSAQQFPDLHSELNLSSLELGDSALYFCASSPRQGAYEQYFGPGTRLTVT.

The table lists this clone with a few counts. V gene TRBV6-1 combines with J gene TRBJ1-5; D not certain. CDR1 is MNHNS and CDR2 is SASEGT in the germline V gene. CDR3 size: 15 residues. Trimming took off 0 bases at V and 1 base at J, with 7 bases between the two ends. Written as DNA, the CDR3 is TGTGCCAGCAGTGAAGCCAGTCGAAGCAATCAGCCCCAGCATTTT. Encoded protein: CASSEASRSNQPQHF.

The rearrangement uses TRBV18 and TRBJ1-1, with 7 bases matching TRBD1. The CDR3 sequence is 13 residues long. With V trimmed by 7 bases and J by 1 base, 3 bases remained unmatched. CDR1 is KGHSH, CDR2 LQKENI, per germline. The CDR3 nucleotides read TGTGCCAGCTGGGCAGGGGGGAACACTGAAGCTTTCTTT. Translating it yields CASWAGGNTEAFF.

The V and J genes are TRBV7-9 and TRBJ1-2; D remains ambiguous. The ends were cut back, 1 base at V and 8 bases at J, with 17 bases in the middle. This CDR3 is built from 15 residues. Germline V lookup: CDR1 SEHNR, CDR2 FQNEAQ (reference sequence). CDR3 sequence (DNA): TGTGCCAGCAGCTTAGGGGCAGACCCTCCCCTCGGCTACACCTTC. It codes for CASSLGADPPLGYTF.

V gene TRBV3-1 (or the pseudogene TRBV3-2) combines with J gene TRBJ2-1; 8 bases map to TRBD1. The CDR3 covers 17 residues. Unmatched junction bases numbered 14, after V lost 5 bases and J lost 5 bases. Per the germline V gene, CDR1 is LGHDT and CDR2 is YNNKEL (reference sequence). For the CDR3, the DNA is TGTGCCAGCAGCGAAAAGGACAGGGAACTCTTGCACAATGAGCAGTTCTTC. It is translated as CASSEKDRELLHNEQFF.

This clone was seen only a few times. This chain joins TRBV30 and TRBJ1-5; TRBD1 matches 8 bases. This CDR3 region has 15 residues. CDR1 is GTSNPN and CDR2 is SVGIG in the germline V gene (reference sequence). The junction had 8 bases not matched to a gene; V was cut back by 3 bases and J by 4 bases. The CDR3 coding sequence is TGTGCCTGGAGCCCACCGGGACAGGTAAATCAGCCCCAGCATTTT. Translated: CAWSPPGQVNQPQHF.

The J gene is TRBJ2-7, the V gene TRBV3-1 (or the pseudogene TRBV3-2); 7 bases map to TRBD1. The length of the CDR3 is 15 residues. Germline lookup yields CDR1 LGHDT and CDR2 YNNKEL (reference sequence). The junction had 4 bases not matched to a gene; V was cut back by 0 bases and J by 2 bases. The CDR3 protein is CASSQDPGQTYEQYF. CDR3 nucleotides: TGTGCCAGCAGCCAAGATCCGGGACAGACCTACGAGCAGTACTTC.

The chain uses TRBV27 and TRBJ2-7; 8 bases agree with TRBD1. Germline CDR1 MNHEY, CDR2 SMNVEV (reference sequence). The V segment lost 5 bases and the J segment 4 bases; nucleotides outside the gene matches: 1. The CDR3 consists of 12 residues. The CDR3 loop is CASSHRGYEQYF. CDR3 DNA sequence: TGTGCCAGCAGTCACAGGGGGTACGAGCAGTACTTC.

J is TRBJ1-4 and V is TRBV7-9; TRBD1 is a possible D gene (5 bases). V was clipped by 2 bases and J by 8 bases, with 9 bases between them. The CDR3 consists of 13 residues. Germline loops: CDR1 SEHNR, CDR2 FQNEAQ (reference sequence). The CDR3 sequence: CASSLYGGEKLFF. Here the CDR3 DNA reads TGTGCCAGCAGCTTATATGGGGGGGAAAAACTGTTTTTT.